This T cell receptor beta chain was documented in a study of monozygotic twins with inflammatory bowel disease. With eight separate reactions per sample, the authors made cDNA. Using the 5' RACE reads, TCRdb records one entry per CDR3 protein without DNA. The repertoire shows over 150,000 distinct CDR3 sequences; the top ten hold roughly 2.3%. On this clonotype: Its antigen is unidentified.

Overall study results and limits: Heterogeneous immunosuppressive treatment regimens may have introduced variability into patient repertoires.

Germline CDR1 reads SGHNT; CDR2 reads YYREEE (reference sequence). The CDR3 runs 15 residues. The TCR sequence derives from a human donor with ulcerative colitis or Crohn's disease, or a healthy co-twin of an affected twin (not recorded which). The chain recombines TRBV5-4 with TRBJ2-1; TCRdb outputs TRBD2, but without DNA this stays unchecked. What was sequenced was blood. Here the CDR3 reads CASSFPSGRHNEQFF.